This section outlines one T cell receptor (beta chain) sequence together with its context. The antigen is unknown. The data were taken from a study of cytomegalovirus exposure and HLA in healthy donors. Broader study findings: Follow-up analysis found HLA locus-dependent TCR association rates, highest for DRB1 and lowest for HLA-C. An analysis was carried out at a later point. It showed that HLA-associated TCR beta chains were more clonally expanded than equally common non-associated chains. Later analysis identified several of the most significant clusters that appeared linked to common viral pathogens.

Primers for the PCR totalled 60 Vbeta and 13 Jbeta. TCRdb's copy holds only in-frame clones and misses some; the assay was immunoSEQ multiplex PCR. The sample includes some 100,000 clones, approximately 80% of them seen just once. CDR1 and CDR2 from the germline V gene are SGHAT and FQNNGV. This CDR3 is built from 13 residues. Trimming took 5 bases from V and 9 from J; bases not matched to a gene: 6. This sequence originates from a woman between 18 and 29 years old in good health and CMV-seronegative. Source material: PBMCs. The chain carries TRBV11-2 and TRBJ2-3, with 9 nucleotides matching TRBD1. The CDR3 sequence is CASSISGTGTQYF. CDR3 nucleotide sequence: TGTGCCAGCAGCATCTCCGGGACAGGGACGCAGTATTTT.